A single sample is the source of the 3 T cell receptor beta chains below, sequenced in a study of post-analysis software for immune sequencing data. Study-level results: Patients showed TRBV5-6, TRBV5-1 and TRBV20-1 among a handful of TRBV segments more frequent than in controls.

Their antigens remain unidentified. Each TCR beta cDNA library carried unique molecular identifiers. TCRdb reprocessed the PCR reads with MiXCR, giving one entry per CDR3 protein. The profile covers 250,000 to 300,000 distinct CDR3 sequences, with roughly a third appearing a single time and around 4.8% taken by the ten largest. Sequencing was done on a sample of blood. The receptor set was obtained from a girl between 5 and 17 years old with multiple sclerosis.

The rearrangement joins TRBV10-3 to TRBJ2-1; D is ambiguous. Between the trimmed V and J ends, which lost 3 bases and 0 bases, there was a span of 9 bases. The CDR3 has 15 amino acids. Germline CDR1 and CDR2: ENHRY and SYGVKD. As DNA, the CDR3 is TGTGCCATCAGTGAAGGGCATCTCTCCTACAATGAGCAGTTCTTC. Its protein is CAISEGHLSYNEQFF.

To note about this clonotype: The junction differs from germline at one of its ends, possibly a read error. The CDR3, as DNA: TGTGCCAGCAGTTTGGATGGTTCTAGAGTGATAGACAATGAGGAGTTCTTC. This gives the protein CASSLDGSRVIDNEEFF. This chain links TRBV12-3 or TRBV12-4 with TRBJ2-1, with D unclear. The length of the CDR3 is 17 residues.

The chain recombines TRBV7-6 with TRBJ2-1; D is uncertain. Germline CDR1 is SGHVS and CDR2 is FNYEAQ. Between the trimmed V and J ends, which lost 5 bases and 5 bases, there was a span of 13 bases. CDR3 size: 14 residues. CDR3 sequence: CASSKDPPDNEQFF. The CDR3 nucleotides read TGTGCCAGCAGCAAGGACCCCCCGGACAATGAGCAGTTCTTC.